This T cell receptor (beta chain) stems from a study of OX40 agonist ivuxolimab in advanced cancers. Here immunoSEQ multiplex PCR was the method, and the copy in TCRdb shows in-frame clones only, minus some. The sample includes over 65,000 clones, about 90% of them seen just once. V was clipped by 4 bases and J by 0 bases; unmatched bases: 7. Germline lookup yields CDR1 SGHRS and CDR2 YFSETQ. The length of the CDR3 is 17 residues. V is TRBV5-1 and J is TRBJ2-6; 7 bases align to TRBD2. This sequence originates from an adult with an advanced solid tumor such as melanoma, head and neck, liver or kidney cancer. This specimen was CD4+ or CD8+ T cells sorted from blood, taken in a trial of the OX40 agonist ivuxolimab. CDR3 DNA sequence: TGCGCCAGCAGCAACGGGAGGCCCAGCTCTGGGGCCAACGTCCTGACTTTC. Translation gives CASSNGRPSSGANVLTF.